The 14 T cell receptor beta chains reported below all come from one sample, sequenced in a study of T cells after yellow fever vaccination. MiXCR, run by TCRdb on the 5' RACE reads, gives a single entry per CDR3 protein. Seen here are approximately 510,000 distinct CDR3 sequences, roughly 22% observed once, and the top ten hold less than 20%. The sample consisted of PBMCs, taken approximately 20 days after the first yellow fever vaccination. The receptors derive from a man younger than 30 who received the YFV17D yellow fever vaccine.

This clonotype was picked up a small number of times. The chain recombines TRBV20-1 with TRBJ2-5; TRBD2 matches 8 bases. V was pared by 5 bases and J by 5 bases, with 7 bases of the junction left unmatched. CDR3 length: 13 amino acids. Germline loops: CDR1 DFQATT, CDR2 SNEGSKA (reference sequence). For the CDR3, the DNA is TGCAGTGCTGCTCCGGGGGGGCCGGAGACCCAGTACTTC. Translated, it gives CSAAPGGPETQYF.

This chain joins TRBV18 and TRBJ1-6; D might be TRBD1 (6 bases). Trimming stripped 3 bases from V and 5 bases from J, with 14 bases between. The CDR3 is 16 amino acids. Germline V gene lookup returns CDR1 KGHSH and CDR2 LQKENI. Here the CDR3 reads CASSPMSGTNNSPLHF. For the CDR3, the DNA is TGTGCCAGCTCACCCATGTCCGGGACAAATAATTCACCCCTCCACTTT.

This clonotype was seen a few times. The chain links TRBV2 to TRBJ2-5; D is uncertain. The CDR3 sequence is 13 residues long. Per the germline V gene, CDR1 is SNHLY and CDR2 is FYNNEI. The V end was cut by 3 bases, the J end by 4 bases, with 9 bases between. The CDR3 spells CASSDHVPETQYF. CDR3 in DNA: TGTGCCAGCAGTGATCATGTTCCAGAGACCCAGTACTTC.

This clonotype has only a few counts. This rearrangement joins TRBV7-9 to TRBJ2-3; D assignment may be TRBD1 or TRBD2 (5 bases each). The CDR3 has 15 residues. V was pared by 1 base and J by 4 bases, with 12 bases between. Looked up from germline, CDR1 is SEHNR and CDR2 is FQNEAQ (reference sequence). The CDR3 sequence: CASSLDVGVSDTQYF. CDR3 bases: TGTGCCAGCAGCTTAGATGTGGGGGTTTCAGATACGCAGTATTTT.

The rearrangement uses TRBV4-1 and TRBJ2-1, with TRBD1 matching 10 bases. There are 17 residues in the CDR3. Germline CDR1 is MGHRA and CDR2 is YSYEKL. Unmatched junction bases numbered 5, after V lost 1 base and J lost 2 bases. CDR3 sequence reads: CASSQVIGTGAYNEQFF. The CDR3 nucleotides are TGCGCCAGCAGCCAAGTAATCGGGACAGGGGCCTACAATGAGCAGTTCTTC.

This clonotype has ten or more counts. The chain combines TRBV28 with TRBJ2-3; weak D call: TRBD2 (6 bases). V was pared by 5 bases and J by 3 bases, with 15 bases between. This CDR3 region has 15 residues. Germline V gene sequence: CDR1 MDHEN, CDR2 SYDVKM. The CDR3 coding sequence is TGTGCCAGCAGTACCCAGGGTGGGGGGACAGATACGCAGTATTTT. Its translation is CASSTQGGGTDTQYF.

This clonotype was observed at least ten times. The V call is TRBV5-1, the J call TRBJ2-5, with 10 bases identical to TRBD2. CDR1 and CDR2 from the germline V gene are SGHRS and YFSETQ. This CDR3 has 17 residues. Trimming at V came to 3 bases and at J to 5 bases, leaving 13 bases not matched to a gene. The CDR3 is CASSSGLAAPGGETQYF. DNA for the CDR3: TGCGCCAGCAGCTCCGGACTAGCGGCCCCTGGGGGGGAGACCCAGTACTTC.

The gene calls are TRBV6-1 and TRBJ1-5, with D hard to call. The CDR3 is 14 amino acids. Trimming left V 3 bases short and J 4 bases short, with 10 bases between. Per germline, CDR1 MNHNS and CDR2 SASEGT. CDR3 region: CASSEFLRNQPQHF. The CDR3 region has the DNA TGTGCCAGCAGTGAGTTCCTTAGGAATCAGCCCCAGCATTTT.

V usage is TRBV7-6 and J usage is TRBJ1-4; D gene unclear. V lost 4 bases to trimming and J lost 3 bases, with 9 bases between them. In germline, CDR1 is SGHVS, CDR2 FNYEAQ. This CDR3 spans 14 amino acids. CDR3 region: CASSSRGPNEKLFF. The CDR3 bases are TGTGCCAGCAGCTCTCGAGGTCCTAATGAAAAACTGTTTTTT.

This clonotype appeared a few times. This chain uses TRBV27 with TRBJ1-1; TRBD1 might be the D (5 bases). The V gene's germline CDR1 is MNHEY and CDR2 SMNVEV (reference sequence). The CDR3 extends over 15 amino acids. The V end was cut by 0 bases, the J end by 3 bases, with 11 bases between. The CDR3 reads CASSLSRGRYTEAFF. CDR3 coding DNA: TGTGCCAGCAGTTTATCGAGGGGCAGGTACACTGAAGCTTTCTTT.

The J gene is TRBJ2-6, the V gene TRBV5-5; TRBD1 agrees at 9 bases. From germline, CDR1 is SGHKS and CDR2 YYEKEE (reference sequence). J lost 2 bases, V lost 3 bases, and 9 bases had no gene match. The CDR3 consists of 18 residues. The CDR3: CASSSKTGGSAGANVLTF. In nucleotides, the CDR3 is TGTGCCAGCAGCTCCAAGACAGGGGGTAGTGCTGGGGCCAACGTCCTGACTTTC.

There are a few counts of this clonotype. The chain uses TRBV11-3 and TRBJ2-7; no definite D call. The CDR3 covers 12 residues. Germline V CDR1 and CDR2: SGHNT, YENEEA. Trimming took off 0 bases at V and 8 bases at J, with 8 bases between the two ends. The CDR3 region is CASSLEGEKQYF. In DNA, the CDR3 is TGTGCCAGCAGCTTAGAAGGAGAAAAGCAGTACTTC.

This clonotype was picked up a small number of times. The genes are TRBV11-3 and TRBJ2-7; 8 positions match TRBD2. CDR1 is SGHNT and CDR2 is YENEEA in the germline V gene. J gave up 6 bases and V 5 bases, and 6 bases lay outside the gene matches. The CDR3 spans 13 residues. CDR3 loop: CASSPMSGGEQYF. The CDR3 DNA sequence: TGTGCCAGCAGCCCCATGAGCGGGGGCGAGCAGTACTTC.

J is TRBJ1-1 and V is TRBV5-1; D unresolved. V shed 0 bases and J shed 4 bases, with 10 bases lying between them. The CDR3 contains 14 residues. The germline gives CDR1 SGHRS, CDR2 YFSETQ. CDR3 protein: CASSLAGHPTEAFF. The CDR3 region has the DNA TGCGCCAGCAGCTTGGCCGGCCACCCCACTGAAGCTTTCTTT.